The 3 T cell receptor beta chains given below trace back to one sample, sequenced in a study of post-analysis software for immune sequencing data. Study outcomes and limitations: Patients used about five TRBV segments, including TRBV5-6, TRBV5-1 and TRBV20-1, more often than controls.

The TCR beta cDNA libraries contained unique molecular identifiers. Using its own MiXCR run on the PCR reads, TCRdb lists one record per CDR3 protein. The table lists some 890,000 distinct CDR3 sequences, about 53% of them singletons. Their target antigens are unknown. Source material: blood. These receptor sequences come from a girl between 10 and 17 years old with multiple sclerosis.

The chain joins TRBV12-3 or TRBV12-4 to TRBJ2-3; TRBD2 matches at 11 bases. The V and J ends lost 5 bases and 2 bases, in that order; junction bases with no gene match: 6. This CDR3 has 16 residues. For the CDR3, the DNA is TGTGCCAGCAGTACAAGACTAGCGGGGCCCACAGATACGCAGTATTTT. Encoded protein: CASSTRLAGPTDTQYF.

This chain connects TRBV20-1 to TRBJ2-4; 8 bases fit TRBD2. Germline V CDR1 and CDR2: DFQATT, SNEGSKA (reference sequence). V lost 6 bases to trimming and J lost 0 bases; unmatched junction nucleotides: 13. The CDR3 contains 17 residues. The CDR3 sequence is CSASRSGSFLAKNIQYF. CDR3 DNA: TGCAGTGCCTCCCGCAGCGGGAGTTTTCTAGCCAAAAACATTCAGTACTTC.

There are a few counts of this clonotype. The rearrangement uses TRBV27 and TRBJ1-2; 9 bases map to TRBD1. Germline CDR1 MNHEY, CDR2 SMNVEV (reference sequence). V trimming: 3 bases; J trimming: 7 bases; junction bases outside the gene matches: 6. CDR3 length: 14 amino acids. The CDR3 DNA reads TGTGCCAGCAGTTTTGGGACAGGGACCTTTGGCTACACCTTC. It specifies CASSFGTGTFGYTF.